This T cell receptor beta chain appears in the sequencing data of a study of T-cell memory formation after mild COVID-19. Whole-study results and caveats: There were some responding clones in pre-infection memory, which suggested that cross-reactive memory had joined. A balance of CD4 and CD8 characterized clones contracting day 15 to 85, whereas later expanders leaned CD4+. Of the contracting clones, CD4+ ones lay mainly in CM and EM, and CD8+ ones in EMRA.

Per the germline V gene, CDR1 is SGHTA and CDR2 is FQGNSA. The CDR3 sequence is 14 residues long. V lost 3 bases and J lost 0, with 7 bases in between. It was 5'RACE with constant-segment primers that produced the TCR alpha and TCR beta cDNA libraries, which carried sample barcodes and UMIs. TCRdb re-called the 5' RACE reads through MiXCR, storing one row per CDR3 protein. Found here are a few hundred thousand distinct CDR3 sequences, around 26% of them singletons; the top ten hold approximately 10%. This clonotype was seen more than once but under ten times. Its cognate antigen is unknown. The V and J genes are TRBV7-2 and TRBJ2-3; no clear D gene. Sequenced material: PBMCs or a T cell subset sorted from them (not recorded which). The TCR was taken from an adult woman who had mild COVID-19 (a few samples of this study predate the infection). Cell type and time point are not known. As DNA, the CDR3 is TGTGCCAGCAGCTTCACGGTTAGCACAGATACGCAGTATTTT. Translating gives CASSFTVSTDTQYF.